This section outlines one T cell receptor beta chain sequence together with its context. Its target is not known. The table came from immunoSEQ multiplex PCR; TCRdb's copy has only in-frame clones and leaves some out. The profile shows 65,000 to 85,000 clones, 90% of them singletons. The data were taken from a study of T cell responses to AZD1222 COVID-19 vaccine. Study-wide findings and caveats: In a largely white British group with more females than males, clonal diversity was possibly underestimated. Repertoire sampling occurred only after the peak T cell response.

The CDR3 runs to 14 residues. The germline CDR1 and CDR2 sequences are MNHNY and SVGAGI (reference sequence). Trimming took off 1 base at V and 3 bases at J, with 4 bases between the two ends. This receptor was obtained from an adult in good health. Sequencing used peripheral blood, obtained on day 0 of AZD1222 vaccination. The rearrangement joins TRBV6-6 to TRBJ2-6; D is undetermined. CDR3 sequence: CASSYLSGANVLTF. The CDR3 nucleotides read TGTGCCAGCAGTTACTTAAGTGGGGCCAACGTCCTGACTTTC.